This T cell receptor beta chain was documented in a study of T cell responses to AZD1222 COVID-19 vaccine. TCRdb's copy holds only in-frame clones and misses some; the assay was immunoSEQ multiplex PCR. Of over 85,000 clones in the sample, roughly 86% were seen once. Sequenced material: peripheral blood, taken 28 days after the second AZD1222 dose. This TCR was sampled from an adult who received the AZD1222 COVID-19 vaccine.

CDR3 amino acids: CSVDSGTLNNEQFF. The CDR3 DNA reads TGCAGCGTTGACAGCGGGACCCTTAACAATGAGCAGTTCTTC. V and J are TRBV29-1 and TRBJ2-1; the match to TRBD2 covers 7 bases. J lost 5 bases, V lost 3 bases, and 7 bases had no gene match. Germline loops: CDR1 SQVTM, CDR2 ANQGSEA. CDR3 size: 14 residues.